A single sample is the source of the 11 T cell receptor beta chains below, sequenced in a study of vaccination and CD4 T cells after COVID-19. The antigens these receptors bind are not known. An Oncomine TCR Beta short-read assay was used to sequence the DNA from cultured CD4+ T cells. TCRdb reprocessed the PCR reads via MiXCR and lists one record per CDR3 protein. Here the sample spans about 18,000 distinct CDR3 sequences, roughly 51% being singletons. As for treatment: approximately 9-day PBMC culture with coronavirus spike peptide pools or control peptides (ViraFEST assay). Sequenced input: CD4+ T cells from blood, cultured in vitro. The source of these receptors is a human donor who had recovered from COVID-19.

The genes are TRBV29-1 and TRBJ1-2; perhaps TRBD1 as D (6 bases). Germline V lookup: CDR1 SQVTM, CDR2 ANQGSEA. V was trimmed by 6 bases and J by 0 bases, leaving 20 bases between them. This CDR3 is built from 16 residues. CDR3 amino acids: CSVTSPPTGSNYGYTF. The CDR3 nucleotides read TGCAGCGTCACAAGCCCCCCCACAGGGTCTAACTATGGCTACACCTTC.

Here the CDR3 reads CASSLPGEDTQYF. The CDR3 bases are TGTGCCAGCAGTTTACCAGGGGAAGATACGCAGTATTTT. This chain connects TRBV6-5 to TRBJ2-3, with a possible D match to TRBD1 (6 bases). The CDR3 contains 13 residues. Germline V gene data show CDR1 as MNHEY and CDR2 as SVGAGI. V shed 4 bases and J shed 5 bases, with 10 bases lying between them.

The V gene is TRBV24-1, the J gene TRBJ2-4; D tentatively reads TRBD1 or TRBD2 (5 bases each). The V and J ends lost 7 bases and 8 bases respectively, with 14 bases between them. This CDR3 comprises 13 residues. Germline V lookup: CDR1 KGHDR, CDR2 SFDVKD. The CDR3, as DNA: TGTGCCACCAGACAAGGGGAGAGGGACATTCAGTACTTC. Translated: CATRQGERDIQYF.

CDR3 DNA sequence: TGCAGTGCTAGAGTAACAGATTTAGACAGGGGGGTGTTTTATGGCTACACCTTC. It specifies CSARVTDLDRGVFYGYTF. This chain connects TRBV20-1 to TRBJ1-2; 9 nucleotides line up with TRBD1. Per the germline V gene, CDR1 is DFQATT and CDR2 is SNEGSKA (reference sequence). The J segment lost 5 bases and the V segment lost 1 base, leaving 17 bases of the junction unmatched. The CDR3 consists of 18 residues.

This chain links TRBV20-1 with TRBJ2-7; D might be TRBD1 (5 bases). Germline CDR1 and CDR2: DFQATT and SNEGSKA (reference sequence). The CDR3 has 16 residues. V shed 0 bases and J shed 6 bases, with 21 bases lying between them. The CDR3 sequence is CSARDGGAMKLSEQYF. The CDR3 DNA is TGCAGTGCTAGAGATGGTGGGGCCATGAAATTGTCCGAGCAGTACTTC.

The V call is TRBV27, the J call TRBJ1-2, with D possibly matching TRBD1 (6 bases). The V and J ends lost 0 bases and 2 bases respectively, with 7 bases between them. The germline CDR1 and CDR2 sequences are MNHEY and SMNVEV (reference sequence). The CDR3 runs to 14 residues. The CDR3 DNA reads as TGTGCCAGCAGTTTATCGAGGGGGAACTATGGCTACACCTTC. The encoded protein is CASSLSRGNYGYTF.

This sequence joins TRBV6-5 and TRBJ1-1; no clear D. The CDR3 has 13 residues. In germline, CDR1 is MNHEY, CDR2 SVGAGI. The V end lost 3 bases, the J end lost 1 base, and 6 bases lay between the germline ends. In DNA, the CDR3 is TGTGCCAGCAGTTATTATTCGAACACTGAAGCTTTCTTT. It yields the protein CASSYYSNTEAFF.

V usage is TRBV28 and J usage is TRBJ1-6; tentatively, D is TRBD1 (5 bases). The CDR3 runs to 14 residues. Trimming took off 10 bases at V and 2 bases at J, with 12 bases between the two ends. CDR1 is MDHEN and CDR2 is SYDVKM in the germline V gene. CDR3 sequence reads: CATRGGAYNSPLHF. CDR3 coding DNA: TGTGCCACGCGGGGAGGGGCCTATAATTCACCCCTCCACTTT.

This chain uses TRBV20-1 with TRBJ2-7; 14 bases agree with TRBD2. This CDR3 contains 14 residues. Germline V CDR1 and CDR2: DFQATT, SNEGSKA (reference sequence). The J segment lost 2 bases and the V segment lost 5 bases, leaving 2 bases of the junction unmatched. The CDR3, as DNA: TGCAGTGCTCCGGGACTAGCGGGGGCCTACGAGCAGTACTTC. Translation gives CSAPGLAGAYEQYF.

This clonotype was detected a few times. This chain links TRBV12-3 or TRBV12-4 with TRBJ1-2; maybe TRBD1 (5 bases). With 4 bases removed from V and 5 bases from J, the gap between germline ends came to 8 bases. This CDR3 spans 12 amino acids. CDR3 loop: CASSSTVYGYTF. DNA for the CDR3: TGTGCCAGCAGTTCGACAGTATATGGCTACACCTTC.

The chain recombines TRBV27 with TRBJ2-7; a weak D match, TRBD2 (6 bases). The CDR3 has 16 residues. Trimming left V 6 bases short and J 0 bases short, with 18 bases between. CDR1 is MNHEY, CDR2 SMNVEV, per germline (reference sequence). The CDR3 DNA reads TGTGCCAGCAGCCTAGCCTCGGGCGGGAACTCCTACGAGCAGTACTTC. Its protein product is CASSLASGGNSYEQYF.